Shown below are 6 T cell receptor delta chains from a single sample sequenced in a study of gamma-delta chains in newborns, infants, children. TCRdb called clones anew from the reads with CATT. This table holds some 10,000 delta-chain clones, just under 9% found once. Specimen: blood. Receptor source: a child who was a newborn, infant or young child, either healthy, febrile or measles-vaccinated (not recorded which).

This clone occurred a few times. The V call is TRDV2, the J call TRDJ3; 7 bases are shared with TRDD3. Germline V gene lookup returns CDR1 GEAIGNYY and CDR2 EKD. CDR3 length: 19 amino acids. Trimming removed 1 base from V and 0 bases from J; junction bases left unmatched: 8. The CDR3 nucleotides are TGTGCCTGTGACACTGGGGGACTTCGTCGCTCCTGGGACACCCGACAGATGTTTTTC. This translates into CACDTGGLRRSWDTRQMFF.

This sequence joins TRDV2 and TRDJ1; 11 bases fit TRDD3. Per germline, CDR1 GEAIGNYY and CDR2 EKD. There are 16 residues in the CDR3. Trimming at V came to 3 bases and at J to 2 bases, leaving 7 bases not matched to a gene. In DNA, the CDR3 is TGTGCCTGTGACGCCTTACTGGGGGATAGTACCGATAAACTCATCTTT. Its protein is CACDALLGDSTDKLIF.

Only one count was recorded for this clone. No V gene was called here, but the J gene is TRDJ1. This CDR3 has 13 amino acids. Here the CDR3 DNA reads TGTGCCTGTGTGTCCCTGACCACCGATAAACTCATCTTT. As protein: CACVSLTTDKLIF.

This clone was detected only a few times. The rearrangement uses TRDV2 and TRDJ1; 7 bases map to TRDD3. With V trimmed by 5 bases and J by 0 bases, 11 bases remained unmatched. This CDR3 is 16 amino acids long. Per germline, CDR1 GEAIGNYY and CDR2 EKD. The CDR3 DNA sequence: TGTGCCTGTGCGGACCTTGGGGGAGGATACACCGATAAACTCATCTTT. It specifies CACADLGGGYTDKLIF.

In its sample, this clone was seen a few times. The gene calls are TRDV1 and TRDJ1; D may be TRDD3 (10 bases). Germline CDR1 reads TSWWSYY; CDR2 reads QGS. With 1 base removed from V and 7 bases from J, the gap between germline ends came to 25 bases. This CDR3 contains 18 residues. CDR3 residues: CALGEPPSYGGYAGKLIF. CDR3 in DNA: TGTGCTCTTGGGGAACCCCCTTCCTACGGGGGATACGCCGGTAAACTCATCTTT.

A few counts support this clone. The CDR3 region has the DNA TGTGCCTGTGACCCCGTGGGGATAGAAGAGGGTAAACTCATCTTT. It translates to CACDPVGIEEGKLIF. The V call is TRDV2, the J call TRDJ1; 7 nucleotides match TRDD3. Germline CDR1 is GEAIGNYY and CDR2 is EKD. CDR3 length: 15 residues. The junction had 13 bases not matched to a gene; V was cut back by 3 bases and J by 7 bases.